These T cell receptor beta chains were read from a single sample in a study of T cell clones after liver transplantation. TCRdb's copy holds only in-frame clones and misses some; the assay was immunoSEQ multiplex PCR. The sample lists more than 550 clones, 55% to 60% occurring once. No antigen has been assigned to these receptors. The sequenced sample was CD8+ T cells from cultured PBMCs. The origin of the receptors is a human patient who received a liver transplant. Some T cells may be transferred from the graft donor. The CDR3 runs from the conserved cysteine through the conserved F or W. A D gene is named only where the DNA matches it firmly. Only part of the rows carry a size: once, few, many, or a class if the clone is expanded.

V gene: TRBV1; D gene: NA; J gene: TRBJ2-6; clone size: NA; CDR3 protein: CTSSKNRCAQSRANVLTF; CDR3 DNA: TGCACCAGCAGCAAGAACCGTTGTGCACAAAGTCGGGCCAACGTCCTGACTTTC
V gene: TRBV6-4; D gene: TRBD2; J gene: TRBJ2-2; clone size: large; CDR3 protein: CASSDSAGGATGELFF; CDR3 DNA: TGTGCCAGCAGTGACTCGGCCGGGGGGGCCACCGGGGAGCTGTTTTTT
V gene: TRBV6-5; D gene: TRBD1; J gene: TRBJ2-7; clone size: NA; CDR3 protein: CASSPRTGLSEQYF; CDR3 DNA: TGTGCCAGCAGCCCCCGGACAGGTCTAAGCGAGCAGTACTTC
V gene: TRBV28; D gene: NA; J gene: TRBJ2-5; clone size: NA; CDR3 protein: CASSPIGQKETQYF; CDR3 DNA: TGTGCCAGCAGCCCCATAGGACAGAAAGAGACCCAGTACTTC
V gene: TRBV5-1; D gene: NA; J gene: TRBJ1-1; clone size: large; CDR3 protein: CASSLAGTMNTEAFF; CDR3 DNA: TGCGCCAGCAGCTTGGCAGGGACCATGAACACTGAAGCTTTCTTT
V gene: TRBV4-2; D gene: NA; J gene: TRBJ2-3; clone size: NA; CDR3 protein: CASSQEFGGATDTQYF; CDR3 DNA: TGTGCCAGCAGCCAAGAGTTTGGTGGGGCCACAGATACGCAGTATTTT
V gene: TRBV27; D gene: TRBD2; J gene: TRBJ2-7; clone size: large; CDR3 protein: CASSPSLGGISYEQYF; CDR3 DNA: TGTGCCAGCAGTCCATCCTTGGGAGGGATCTCCTACGAGCAGTACTTC
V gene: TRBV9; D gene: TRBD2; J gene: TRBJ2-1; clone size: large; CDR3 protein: CASSVDQREGNEQFF; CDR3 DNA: TGTGCCAGCAGCGTAGACCAGCGGGAGGGCAATGAGCAGTTCTTC
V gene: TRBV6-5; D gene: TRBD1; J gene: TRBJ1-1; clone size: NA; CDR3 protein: CASRQGTNTEAFF; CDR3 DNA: TGTGCCAGCCGACAGGGCACGAACACTGAAGCTTTCTTT
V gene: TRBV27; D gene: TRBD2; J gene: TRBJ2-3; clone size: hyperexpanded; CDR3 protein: CASSRLAARDTQYF; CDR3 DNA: TGTGCCAGCAGCAGACTAGCGGCCAGGGATACGCAGTATTTT
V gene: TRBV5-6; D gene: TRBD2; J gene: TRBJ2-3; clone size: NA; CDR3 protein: CASRTGLGGDTQYF; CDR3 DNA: TGTGCCAGCAGAACGGGACTAGGGGGGGATACGCAGTATTTT
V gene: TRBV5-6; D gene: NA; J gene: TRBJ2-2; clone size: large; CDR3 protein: CASSPSPSNTGELFF; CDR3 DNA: TGTGCCAGCAGCCCTAGCCCCTCGAACACCGGGGAGCTGTTTTTT
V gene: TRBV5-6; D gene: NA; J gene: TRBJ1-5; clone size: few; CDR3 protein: CASSLQPYSNQPQHF; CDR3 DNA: TGTGCCAGCAGCTTACAGCCATATAGCAATCAGCCCCAGCATTTT
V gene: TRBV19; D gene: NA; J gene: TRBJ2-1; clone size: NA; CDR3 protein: CASSRSVHEQFF; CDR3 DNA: TGTGCCAGTAGTAGGTCGGTTCATGAGCAGTTCTTC
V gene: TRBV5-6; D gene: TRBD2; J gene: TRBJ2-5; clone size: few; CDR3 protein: CASSLAGLAGYGTQYF; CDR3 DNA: TGTGCCAGCAGCTTGGCCGGGCTAGCGGGGTACGGGACCCAGTACTTC
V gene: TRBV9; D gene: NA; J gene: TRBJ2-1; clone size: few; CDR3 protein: CASSPKVVDEQFF; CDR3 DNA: TGTGCCAGCAGCCCTAAGGTTGTTGATGAGCAGTTCTTC
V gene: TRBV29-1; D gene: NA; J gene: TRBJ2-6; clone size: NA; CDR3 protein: CSVADSSSGANVLTF; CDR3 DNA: TGCAGCGTTGCGGATTCTTCCTCTGGGGCCAACGTCCTGACTTTC
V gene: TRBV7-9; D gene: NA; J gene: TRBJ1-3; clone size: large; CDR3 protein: CASSLLMLSGNTIYF; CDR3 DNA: TGTGCCAGCAGCTTACTAATGCTCTCTGGAAACACCATATATTTT
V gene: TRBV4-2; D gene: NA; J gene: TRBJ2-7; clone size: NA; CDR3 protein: CASSLVGYEQYF; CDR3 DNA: TGTGCCAGCAGCTTGGTAGGATACGAGCAGTACTTC
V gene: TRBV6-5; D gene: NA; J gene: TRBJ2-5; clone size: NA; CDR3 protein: CASSLGETQYF; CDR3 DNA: TGTGCCAGCAGCCTGGGGGAGACCCAGTACTTC
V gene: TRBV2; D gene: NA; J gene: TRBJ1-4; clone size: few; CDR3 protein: CASSEDRDATNEKLFF; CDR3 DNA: TGTGCCAGCAGTGAAGACAGGGACGCAACTAATGAAAAACTGTTTTTT
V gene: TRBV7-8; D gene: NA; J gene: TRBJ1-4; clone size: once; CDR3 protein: CASSFGPNEKLFF; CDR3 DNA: TGTGCCAGCAGCTTCGGTCCTAATGAAAAACTGTTTTTT
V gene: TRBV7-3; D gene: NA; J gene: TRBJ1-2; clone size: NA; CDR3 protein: CASSFVLGGYTF; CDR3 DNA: TGTGCCAGCAGCTTTGTACTCGGCGGCTACACCTTC
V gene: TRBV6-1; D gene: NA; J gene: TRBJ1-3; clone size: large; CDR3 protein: CASSEAGGAGNTIYF; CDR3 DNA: TGTGCCAGCAGTGAAGCGGGGGGCGCTGGAAACACCATATATTTT
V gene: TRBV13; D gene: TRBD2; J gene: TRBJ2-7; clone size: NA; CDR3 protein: CASSFGLAHEQYF; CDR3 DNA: TGTGCCAGCAGTTTCGGACTAGCCCACGAGCAGTACTTC
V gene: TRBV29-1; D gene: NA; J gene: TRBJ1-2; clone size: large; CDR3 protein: CSVEDPVFQGTNYGYTF; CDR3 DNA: TGCAGCGTTGAAGACCCCGTTTTTCAGGGAACTAACTATGGCTACACCTTC
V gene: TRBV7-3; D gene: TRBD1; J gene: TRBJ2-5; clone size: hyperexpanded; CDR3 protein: CASSLTGTGGEFGTQYF; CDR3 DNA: TGTGCCAGCAGCTTAACGGGGACAGGGGGCGAATTCGGGACCCAGTACTTC
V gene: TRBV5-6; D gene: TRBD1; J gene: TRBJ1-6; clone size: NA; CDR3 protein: CASSFGTGGNSPLHF; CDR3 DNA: TGTGCCAGCAGCTTCGGGACAGGGGGAAATTCACCCCTCCACTTT
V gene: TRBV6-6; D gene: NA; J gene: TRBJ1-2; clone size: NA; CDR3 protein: CASTPRDGRFYGYTF; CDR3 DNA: TGTGCCAGCACCCCGAGGGACGGACGGTTCTATGGCTACACCTTC
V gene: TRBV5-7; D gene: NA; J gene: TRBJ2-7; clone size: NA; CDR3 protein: CASSLVGYEQYF; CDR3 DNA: TGTGCCAGCAGCTTGGTAGGATACGAGCAGTACTTC
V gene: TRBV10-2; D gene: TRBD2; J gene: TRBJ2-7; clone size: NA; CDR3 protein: CASSESASGGYEQYF; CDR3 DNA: TGCGCCAGCAGTGAGTCGGCTAGCGGGGGATACGAGCAGTACTTC
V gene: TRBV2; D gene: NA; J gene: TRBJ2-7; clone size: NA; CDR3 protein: CASRQAPVFYEQYF; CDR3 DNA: TGTGCCAGCAGACAAGCCCCCGTTTTCTACGAGCAGTACTTC
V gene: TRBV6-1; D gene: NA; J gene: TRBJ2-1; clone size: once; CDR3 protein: CASSYPDEQFF; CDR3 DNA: TGTGCCAGCAGTTACCCGGATGAGCAGTTCTTC
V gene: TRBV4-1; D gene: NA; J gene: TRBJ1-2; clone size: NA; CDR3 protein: CASSQDDSYGYTF; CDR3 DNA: TGCGCCAGCAGCCAAGACGACAGCTATGGCTACACCTTC
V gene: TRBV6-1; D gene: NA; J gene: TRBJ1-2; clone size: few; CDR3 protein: CASSEAFLNYGYTF; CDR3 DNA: TGTGCCAGCAGTGAAGCCTTTCTGAACTATGGCTACACCTTC
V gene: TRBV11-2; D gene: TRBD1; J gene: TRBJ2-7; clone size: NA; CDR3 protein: CASSLGRGLYEQYF; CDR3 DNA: TGTGCCAGCAGCTTAGGCAGGGGGCTCTACGAGCAGTACTTC
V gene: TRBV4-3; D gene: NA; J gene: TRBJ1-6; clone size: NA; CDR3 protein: CASSRDRSYNSPLHF; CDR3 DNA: TGCGCCAGCAGCCGCGACAGGTCGTATAATTCACCCCTCCACTTT
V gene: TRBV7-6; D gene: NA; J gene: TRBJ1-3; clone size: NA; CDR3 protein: CASSPTESGNTIYF; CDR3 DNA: TGTGCCAGCAGCCCCACGGAGTCTGGAAACACCATATATTTT
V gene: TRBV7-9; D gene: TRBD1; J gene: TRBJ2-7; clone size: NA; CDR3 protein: CASSFGTGASYEQYF; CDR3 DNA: TGTGCCAGCAGCTTCGGGACAGGGGCGTCCTACGAGCAGTACTTC
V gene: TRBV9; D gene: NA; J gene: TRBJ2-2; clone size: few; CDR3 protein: CASSVDGFVGRTGELFF; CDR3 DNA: TGTGCCAGCAGCGTAGATGGCTTCGTGGGGAGAACCGGGGAGCTGTTTTTT
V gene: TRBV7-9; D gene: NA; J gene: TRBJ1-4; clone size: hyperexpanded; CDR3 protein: CASSRDPAGFKLFF; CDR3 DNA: TGTGCCAGCAGCAGAGACCCGGCGGGGTTCAAACTGTTTTTT
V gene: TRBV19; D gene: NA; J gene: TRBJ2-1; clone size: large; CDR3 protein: CASSTNRQHNSYNEQFF; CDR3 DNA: TGTGCCAGTAGCACAAACCGACAACACAACTCCTACAATGAGCAGTTCTTC
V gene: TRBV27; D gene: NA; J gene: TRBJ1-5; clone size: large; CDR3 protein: CASMGGGSNQPQHF; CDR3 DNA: TGTGCCAGCATGGGGGGAGGTAGCAATCAGCCCCAGCATTTT
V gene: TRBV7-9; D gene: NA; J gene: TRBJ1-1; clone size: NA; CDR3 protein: CASSPGTPEAFF; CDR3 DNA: TGTGCCAGCAGCCCCGGGACACCTGAAGCTTTCTTT
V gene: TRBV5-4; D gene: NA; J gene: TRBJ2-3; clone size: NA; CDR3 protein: CASSGRTTLYTDTQYF; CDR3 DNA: TGTGCCAGCAGCGGACGGACCACGCTTTACACAGATACGCAGTATTTT
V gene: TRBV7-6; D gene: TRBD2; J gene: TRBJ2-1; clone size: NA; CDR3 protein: CASSGVTSPYEQFF; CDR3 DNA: TGTGCCAGCAGCGGGGTGACTAGCCCTTATGAGCAGTTCTTC
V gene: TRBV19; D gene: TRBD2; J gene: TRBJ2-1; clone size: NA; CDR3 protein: CASSIFPIAGVRNEQFF; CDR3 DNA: TGTGCCAGTAGTATATTCCCCATAGCGGGGGTACGGAATGAGCAGTTCTTC
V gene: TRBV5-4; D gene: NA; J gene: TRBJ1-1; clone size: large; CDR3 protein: CASSLGENTEAFF; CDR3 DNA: TGTGCCAGCAGCTTGGGGGAGAACACTGAAGCTTTCTTT
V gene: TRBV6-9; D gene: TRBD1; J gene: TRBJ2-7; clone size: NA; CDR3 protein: CASSLGTGRLYEQYF; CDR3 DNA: TGTGCCAGCAGTTTAGGGACAGGGAGGTTATACGAGCAGTACTTC
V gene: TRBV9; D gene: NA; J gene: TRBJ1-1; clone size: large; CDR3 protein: CASSPEGGVSTEAFF; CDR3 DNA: TGTGCCAGCAGCCCAGAGGGTGGGGTAAGCACTGAAGCTTTCTTT
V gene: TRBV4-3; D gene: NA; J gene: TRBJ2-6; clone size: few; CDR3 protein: CASSQDSVSGANVLTF; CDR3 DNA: TGCGCCAGCAGCCAAGATTCGGTCTCTGGGGCCAACGTCCTGACTTTC
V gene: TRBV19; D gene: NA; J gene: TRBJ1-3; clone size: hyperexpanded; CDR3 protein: CASTEEGSGNTIYF; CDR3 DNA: TGTGCCAGTACCGAGGAGGGCTCTGGAAACACCATATATTTT
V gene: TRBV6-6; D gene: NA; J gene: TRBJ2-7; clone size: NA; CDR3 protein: CASSYSGRGEQYF; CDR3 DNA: TGTGCCAGCAGTTACTCAGGCAGGGGCGAGCAGTACTTC